Here is one TCR beta chain with its context. Antigen specificity is unknown. Time point in this sample: patch test 2, 6 weeks after DPC sensitization. The treatment was: therapeutic diphenylcyclopropenone sensitization with weekly scalp DPC. It was unfractionated whole blood from which total RNA was extracted. This entry belongs to a study of human T cells and chemical hapten exposure. Study summary: The study sensitized with 2% DPC on a 2 cm by 2 cm patch of upper inner arm skin. Study results and limitations: Relative to controls, expanded TCRs formed significantly more large CDR3 similarity clusters.

TCRdb recomputed calls from the RACE reads with MiXCR, one row per CDR3 protein. The table shows some 42,000 distinct CDR3 sequences, with more than 8.5% occurring only once. The V gene lost 4 bases and the J gene lost 3 bases, with 22 bases spanning the gap. This CDR3 has 17 residues. Germline CDR1 reads SGDLS; CDR2 reads YYNGEE. Sample: whole blood, taken in connection with sensitization to the hapten diphenylcyclopropenone (DPC). The chain has TRBV9 and TRBJ2-5; D is possibly TRBD2 (5 bases). The clonotype comes from a woman aged 40 to 50 with alopecia areata. Some clones in this sample may be carry-over from other donors' samples. DNA for the CDR3: TGTGCCAGCAGCCTACCTCCTGGGATGAGCGGTGAAGAGACCCAGTACTTC. It specifies CASSLPPGMSGEETQYF.